These T cell receptor beta chains were read from a single sample in a study of T cells in Graves' hyperthyroidism and ophthalmopathy. A single record per CDR3 protein comes from TCRdb applying MiXCR to the multiplex PCR reads. The sample includes 370,000 or so distinct CDR3 sequences, about 15% of them seen just once. The sequencing sample was made of blood. Receptor source: a woman aged 18-29 years with Graves' hyperthyroidism that later progressed to Graves' ophthalmopathy. The CDR3 runs from the conserved cysteine through the conserved F or W. A D gene is named only where the DNA matches it firmly. Size is omitted from some rows. Given values are once, few, many or a class for expanded clones.

length,D,J,V,size,DNA,CDR3
15,TRBD1,TRBJ1-5,TRBV5-1,.,TGCGCCAGCAGCCCTGGACAGGGGCCCAATCAGCCCCAGCATTTT,CASSPGQGPNQPQHF
14,.,TRBJ2-2,TRBV7-2,.,TGTGCCAGCAGCTTAGAGACCTACACCGGGGAGCTGTTTTTT,CASSLETYTGELFF
17,TRBD1,TRBJ2-5,TRBV5-1,few,TGCGCCAGCAGCTTGACAACATATACAGGGGCCCAAGAGACCCAGTACTTC,CASSLTTYTGAQETQYF
13,.,TRBJ2-1,TRBV11-3,many,TGTGCCAGCAGCTTTCGGGAGTACAATGAGCAGTTCTTC,CASSFREYNEQFF
13,.,TRBJ2-1,TRBV19,.,TGTGCCAGTAGTATAGATCGATCCAATGAGCAGTTCTTC,CASSIDRSNEQFF
14,.,TRBJ2-5,TRBV5-5,many,TGTGCCAGCAGCTCGGGACTCGGCCGTGTGGCCCAGTACTTC,CASSSGLGRVAQYF
15,.,TRBJ1-5,TRBV19,many,TGTGCCAGTAGTCTGGTGCAGGGAGTCGACCAGCCCCAGCATTTT,CASSLVQGVDQPQHF
15,.,TRBJ2-5,TRBV2,many,TGTGCCAGCAGTGAAGCCGGACAGACCCAAGAGACCCAGTACTTC,CASSEAGQTQETQYF
13,.,TRBJ1-1,TRBV30,many,TGTGCCTGGAGTTACAGGGCGAACACTGAAGCTTTCTTT,CAWSYRANTEAFF
15,TRBD2,TRBJ2-3,TRBV20-1,many,TGCAGTGCAGGTCAGAGCGGGAGGGCATGGGATACGCAGTATTTT,CSAGQSGRAWDTQYF
17,TRBD1,TRBJ1-2,TRBV4-1,few,TGCGCCAGCAGCCGAGACCCGCGACAGGGGAAAATGGGTGGCTACACCTTC,CASSRDPRQGKMGGYTF
16,.,TRBJ2-1,TRBV20-1,few,TGCAGTGCTAGAGATCTAAGGTCTAGCGCTGGAAATGAGCAGTTCTTC,CSARDLRSSAGNEQFF
11,.,TRBJ2-2,TRBV6-1,few,TGTGCCAGCACCCTCGGCGGGGAGCTGTTTTTT,CASTLGGELFF
13,.,TRBJ1-2,TRBV28,many,TGTGCCAGCAGTTTATCAGGGAACTATGGCTACACCTTC,CASSLSGNYGYTF
16,.,TRBJ2-1,TRBV3-1,.,TGTGCCAGCAGCCACAACTCGGCCGCCCGTTTCAATGAGCAGTTCTTC,CASSHNSAARFNEQFF
15,.,TRBJ2-4,TRBV7-9,few,TGTGCCAGCAGCTTTGGCAAGCTAGCCAAAAACATTCAGTACTTC,CASSFGKLAKNIQYF
11,.,TRBJ2-2,TRBV27,.,TGTGCCACCTTTACTGGGGGGGAGCTGTTTTTT,CATFTGGELFF
13,.,TRBJ1-4,TRBV6-6,many,TGTGCCAGCAGTTACGCTGGACAGTCAAAACTGTTTTTT,CASSYAGQSKLFF
14,TRBD2,TRBJ2-5,TRBV5-1,many,TGCGCCAGCAGCACCCAGCGGGAGCAAGAGACCCAGTACTTC,CASSTQREQETQYF
13,.,TRBJ2-7,TRBV7-9,many,TGTGCCAGCAGGAACCCGGCCCGCCACGAGCAGTACTTC,CASRNPARHEQYF